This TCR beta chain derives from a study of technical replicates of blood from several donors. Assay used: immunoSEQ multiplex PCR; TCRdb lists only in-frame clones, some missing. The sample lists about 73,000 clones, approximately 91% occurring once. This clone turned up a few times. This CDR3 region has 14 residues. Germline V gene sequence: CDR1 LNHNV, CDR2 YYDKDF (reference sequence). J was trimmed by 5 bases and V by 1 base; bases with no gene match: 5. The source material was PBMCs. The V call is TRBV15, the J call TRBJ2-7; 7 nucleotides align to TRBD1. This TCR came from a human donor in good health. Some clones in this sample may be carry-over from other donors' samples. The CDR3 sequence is CATSRGQGRDEQYF. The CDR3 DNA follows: TGTGCCACCAGCAGAGGACAGGGAAGGGACGAGCAGTACTTC.